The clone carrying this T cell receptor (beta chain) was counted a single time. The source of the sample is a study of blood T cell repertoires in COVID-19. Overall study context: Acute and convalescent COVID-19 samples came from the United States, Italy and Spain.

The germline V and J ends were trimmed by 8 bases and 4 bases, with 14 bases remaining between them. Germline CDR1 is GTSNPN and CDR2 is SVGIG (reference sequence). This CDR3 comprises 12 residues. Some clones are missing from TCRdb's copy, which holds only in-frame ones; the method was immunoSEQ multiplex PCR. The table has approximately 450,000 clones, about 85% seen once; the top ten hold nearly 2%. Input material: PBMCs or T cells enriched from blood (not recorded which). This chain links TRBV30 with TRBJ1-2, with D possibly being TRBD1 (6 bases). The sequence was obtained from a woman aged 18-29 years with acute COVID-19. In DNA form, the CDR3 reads TGTGCCCGGCAAGGGGGGGGCTATGGCTACACCTTC. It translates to CARQGGGYGYTF.